This T cell receptor beta chain was obtained from a study of blood T cell repertoires in COVID-19. Study in general: The samples span acute and convalescent COVID-19 from the United States, Italy and Spain. PBMCs, B-cell-depleted T cells, or T cells provided the cDNA or gDNA that made up the material.

Germline values: CDR1 SGHTA, CDR2 FQGNSA. The V gene lost 5 bases and the J gene lost 10 bases, with 18 bases spanning the gap. The CDR3 consists of 13 residues. Authors' data handling: Researchers report that nucleated cell counts were estimated from reference gene primer amplification. Some clones are missing from TCRdb's copy, which holds only in-frame ones; the method was immunoSEQ multiplex PCR. That table gives V, J and clone size, and the DNA gave D and trimming. The table lists a few hundred thousand clones, 80% to 90% of them singletons. The receptor was isolated from a woman aged 65 to 85 with COVID-19, enrolled during active disease. The J gene is TRBJ2-7, the V gene TRBV7-2, with D perhaps matching TRBD2 (6 bases). The sample consisted of peripheral blood. The CDR3 nucleotides read TGTGCCAGCAGCACCAGGGACTCAGCCAAACAGTACTTC. It codes for CASSTRDSAKQYF. Complete variable domain (other parts from reference TRBV7-2 and TRBJ2-7): GAGVSQSPSNKVTEKGKDVELRCDPISGHTALYWYRQSLGQGLEFLIYFQGNSAPDKSGLPSDRFSAERTGGSVSTLTIQRTQQEDSAVYLCASSTRDSAKQYFGPGTRLTVT.